The text below deals with one T cell receptor (beta chain). Method: immunoSEQ multiplex PCR; TCRdb's copy keeps in-frame clones and lacks some. This sample has 180,000 or so clones; approximately 85% occur once, and the top ten carry 9.8%. This sample is drawn from a study of blood T cell repertoires in COVID-19. The overall study: Spain, Italy and the United States supplied samples that represented acute and convalescent COVID-19.

V was shortened by 7 bases and J by 4 bases, with 11 bases between the two germline ends. The CDR3 has 13 amino acids. CDR1 and CDR2 (germline): MNHEY, SVGAGI. The sample was peripheral blood. The rearrangement joins TRBV6-5 to TRBJ1-5; D possibly corresponds to TRBD1 (5 bases). This TCR was recovered from a woman aged 80 or over with acute or convalescent COVID-19. This chain's CDR3 is CASNEQVNQPQHF. The CDR3, as DNA: TGTGCCAGCAACGAACAGGTTAATCAGCCCCAGCATTTT.